Sequencing of this TCR beta chain was carried out in a study of T cell responses to AZD1222 COVID-19 vaccine. The V gene's germline CDR1 is LGHDT and CDR2 YNNKEL (reference sequence). This CDR3 comprises 15 residues. Trimming stripped 6 bases from V and 2 bases from J, with 14 bases between. Profiling relied on immunoSEQ multiplex PCR, and the TCRdb table lists in-frame clones only, not all of them. The profile shows more than 65,000 clones, 86% of them singletons. To note about this clone: Its antigen is still unknown.

General study points: Donors were chiefly white British, with a greater number of females, and clonal diversity was perhaps underestimated. When two AZD1222 doses had been given, Spike-specific TCR breadth and depth rose. Variant regions that are unmutated are reportedly the target of nearly half of spike-specific TCRs. The study found vaccine-associated CD4 TCRs spanning spike, dominant at 160-218 and 743-854.

This TCR came from an adult in good health. Source: peripheral blood, taken on day 0 of AZD1222 vaccination. This chain links TRBV3-1 (or the pseudogene TRBV3-2) with TRBJ2-1; D possibly corresponds to TRBD2 (5 bases). The CDR3 sequence: CASSRLAFPYNEQFF. In DNA, the CDR3 is TGTGCCAGCAGTCGTTTAGCGTTTCCCTACAATGAGCAGTTCTTC.